This T cell receptor (beta chain) comes out of a study of OX40 agonist ivuxolimab in advanced cancers. The table lists this clone with a count of one. Sequencing was performed with immunoSEQ multiplex PCR; in TCRdb, only in-frame clones are kept and a portion is missing. This table holds roughly 12,000 clones, roughly 89% found once. The CDR3 extends over 19 amino acids. The V gene's germline CDR1 is SGHDN and CDR2 FVKESK. V was pared by 2 bases and J by 7 bases, with 21 bases of the junction left unmatched. This chain joins TRBV14 and TRBJ2-7; 9 nucleotides match TRBD1. The TCR comes from an adult with an advanced solid tumor such as melanoma, head and neck, liver or kidney cancer. The input for sequencing was CD4+ or CD8+ T cells sorted from blood, taken in a trial of the OX40 agonist ivuxolimab. The CDR3 sequence is CASSQTAKRQDRGLWEQYF. CDR3 nucleotide sequence: TGTGCCAGCAGCCAAACGGCGAAGCGGCAGGACAGGGGCCTTTGGGAGCAGTACTTC.